The clone carrying this T cell receptor (beta chain) was seen many times. Per the germline V gene, CDR1 is KGHDR and CDR2 is SFDVKD. The J segment lost 3 bases and the V segment lost 5 bases, leaving 0 bases of the junction unmatched. The CDR3 totals 12 residues. This record belongs to a study of early T cells in non-severe SARS-CoV-2 infection. TCRdb redid the calling of the 5' RACE reads with MiXCR, one entry per CDR3 protein. The repertoire holds 55,000 to 65,000 distinct CDR3 sequences, with more than 8.5% as singletons. This receptor was obtained from an adult who was a healthcare worker with PCR-confirmed SARS-CoV-2 infection or an uninfected control (not recorded which). Sequencing used whole blood. The chain couples TRBV24-1 to TRBJ2-7; TRBD2 agrees at 7 bases. The CDR3 sequence: CATSGGSYEQYF. CDR3 DNA: TGTGCCACCAGTGGCGGGAGCTACGAGCAGTACTTC.